A selection of T cell receptor beta chains follows, all from one sample in a study of blood T cells in healthy people across ages. Each CDR3 protein is one row after TCRdb ran MiXCR on the 5' RACE reads. Among about 1.6 million distinct CDR3 sequences listed, almost 35% were seen once. The sequenced material came from blood. The receptor source for this set is a woman aged 25 to 45 in good health. Both conserved end residues are part of each CDR3. A D gene is named only where the DNA matches it firmly. A row's size may be missing; if present it is once, few, many or a size class.

clone size: -; J gene: TRBJ1-6; D gene: -; V gene: TRBV20-1; CDR3 DNA: TGCAGTGCTAGTCGCGGGGGTACGGGTGGGGATTCACCCCTCCACTTT; CDR3 protein: CSASRGGTGGDSPLHF
clone size: -; J gene: TRBJ1-2; D gene: -; V gene: TRBV27; CDR3 DNA: TGTGCCAGCAGTCCATCTTTAGATCATGGCTACACCTTC; CDR3 protein: CASSPSLDHGYTF
clone size: few; J gene: TRBJ1-2; D gene: -; V gene: TRBV7-9; CDR3 DNA: TGTGCCAGCAGACCTAGGAGCACCTATGGCTACACCTTC; CDR3 protein: CASRPRSTYGYTF
clone size: -; J gene: TRBJ2-7; D gene: TRBD2; V gene: TRBV3-1; CDR3 DNA: TGTGCCAGCAGCCAAGGTAGCGGGGGGCCCCGCGAGCAGTACTTC; CDR3 protein: CASSQGSGGPREQYF
clone size: -; J gene: TRBJ2-2; D gene: TRBD2; V gene: TRBV10-3; CDR3 DNA: TGTGCCATCGCGGGAGAGGGAGCCGGGGAGCTGTTTTTT; CDR3 protein: CAIAGEGAGELFF
clone size: -; J gene: TRBJ2-1; D gene: TRBD2; V gene: TRBV20-1; CDR3 DNA: TGCAGTGCTTTCCGGGGGGGCTACAATGAGCAGTTCTTC; CDR3 protein: CSAFRGGYNEQFF
clone size: -; J gene: TRBJ1-5; D gene: -; V gene: TRBV15; CDR3 DNA: TGTGCCACCAGCAGAGATACCCCAAAGCGCAATCAGCCCCAGCATTTT; CDR3 protein: CATSRDTPKRNQPQHF
clone size: few; J gene: TRBJ2-3; D gene: TRBD1; V gene: TRBV7-9; CDR3 DNA: TGTGCCAGCAGCCGAGGGACAGCCGCAGATACGCAGTATTTT; CDR3 protein: CASSRGTAADTQYF
clone size: -; J gene: TRBJ2-1; D gene: -; V gene: TRBV18; CDR3 DNA: TGTGCCAGCTCCCCGATGGAGACTAGTATTGTTGCTGAGCAGTTCTTC; CDR3 protein: CASSPMETSIVAEQFF
clone size: -; J gene: TRBJ2-5; D gene: -; V gene: TRBV12-5; CDR3 DNA: TGTGCTAGTGGTTTGGCGATATCGGAGACCCAGTACTTC; CDR3 protein: CASGLAISETQYF
clone size: once; J gene: TRBJ2-7; D gene: TRBD1; V gene: TRBV4-2; CDR3 DNA: TGTGCCAGCAGCCAAGATGAGGGGACAGGGGGCTACGAGCAGTACTTC; CDR3 protein: CASSQDEGTGGYEQYF
clone size: -; J gene: TRBJ1-2; D gene: -; V gene: TRBV25-1; CDR3 DNA: TGTGCCAGCAGTGAATCCCCATCTCCGGGACATTTTAAGGGCTACACCTTC; CDR3 protein: CASSESPSPGHFKGYTF
clone size: -; J gene: TRBJ2-1; D gene: -; V gene: TRBV18; CDR3 DNA: TGTGCCAGCTCACCAATGGGGGACCCCTACAATGAGCAGTTCTTC; CDR3 protein: CASSPMGDPYNEQFF
clone size: few; J gene: TRBJ1-2; D gene: -; V gene: TRBV7-3; CDR3 DNA: TGTGCCAGCAGCTTATCAGCGGGCCCGGCTAACTATGGCTACACCTTC; CDR3 protein: CASSLSAGPANYGYTF
clone size: many; J gene: TRBJ2-3; D gene: -; V gene: TRBV5-1; CDR3 DNA: TGCGCCAGCAGTTGGATTTCTACAGATACGCAGTATTTT; CDR3 protein: CASSWISTDTQYF
clone size: once; J gene: TRBJ2-3; D gene: -; V gene: TRBV30; CDR3 DNA: TGTGCCTGGAGTGGGGTGCGAGATACGCAGTATTTT; CDR3 protein: CAWSGVRDTQYF
clone size: few; J gene: TRBJ2-3; D gene: -; V gene: TRBV10-3; CDR3 DNA: TGTACCATCAGCGCAAGTTACACAGATACGCAGTATTTT; CDR3 protein: CTISASYTDTQYF
clone size: -; J gene: TRBJ1-1; D gene: -; V gene: TRBV12-3/TRBV12-4; CDR3 DNA: TGTGCCAGCAGTTTGACCAGGGGAGACACTGAAGCTTTCTTT; CDR3 protein: CASSLTRGDTEAFF
clone size: few; J gene: TRBJ2-7; D gene: -; V gene: TRBV6-2/TRBV6-3; CDR3 DNA: TGTGCCAGCAGCACCGCATGGCCGGACGAGCAGTACTTC; CDR3 protein: CASSTAWPDEQYF
clone size: -; J gene: TRBJ2-2; D gene: TRBD1; V gene: TRBV15; CDR3 DNA: TGTGCCACCCTTAACAGGGGTTCGGAGGAGCTGTTTTTT; CDR3 protein: CATLNRGSEELFF
clone size: -; J gene: TRBJ1-1; D gene: -; V gene: TRBV20-1; CDR3 DNA: TGCAGCGGCTATAGGGGGGCGATTGGGGGAAACACTGAAGCTTTCTTT; CDR3 protein: CSGYRGAIGGNTEAFF
clone size: few; J gene: TRBJ2-7; D gene: TRBD2; V gene: TRBV27; CDR3 DNA: TGTGCCAGCAGTTTAAAAGCGGGATTAGCGTACGAGCAGTACTTC; CDR3 protein: CASSLKAGLAYEQYF
clone size: -; J gene: TRBJ1-1; D gene: -; V gene: TRBV7-2; CDR3 DNA: TGTGCCAGCAGCTTAGGATGGGGGCGAGGAACTGAAGCTTTCTTT; CDR3 protein: CASSLGWGRGTEAFF
clone size: -; J gene: TRBJ1-1; D gene: TRBD1; V gene: TRBV2; CDR3 DNA: TGTGCCAGCCCTAAAAGAGGACAGGGCAACACTGAAGCTTTCTTT; CDR3 protein: CASPKRGQGNTEAFF
clone size: -; J gene: TRBJ2-3; D gene: -; V gene: TRBV5-1; CDR3 DNA: TGCGCCAGCAGCCCCCCATCCTATGAAACAGATACGCAGTATTTT; CDR3 protein: CASSPPSYETDTQYF
clone size: -; J gene: TRBJ2-5; D gene: -; V gene: TRBV12-3/TRBV12-4; CDR3 DNA: TGTGCCAGCAGTTTACAGTGGCATGAGCAGTACTTC; CDR3 protein: CASSLQWHEQYF
clone size: -; J gene: TRBJ2-1; D gene: -; V gene: TRBV7-2; CDR3 DNA: TGTGCCAGCAGCTTAGTTTATACGGCTTCCTACAATGAGCAGTTCTTC; CDR3 protein: CASSLVYTASYNEQFF
clone size: -; J gene: TRBJ1-5; D gene: -; V gene: TRBV20-1; CDR3 DNA: TGCAGTGCTAGGGACCCCCGGGGTGCTCAGCCCCAGCATTTT; CDR3 protein: CSARDPRGAQPQHF
clone size: -; J gene: TRBJ2-2; D gene: TRBD2; V gene: TRBV9; CDR3 DNA: TGTGCCAGCAGCGCGATAGCGGGAGGGACGAACACCGGGGAGCTGTTTTTT; CDR3 protein: CASSAIAGGTNTGELFF
clone size: many; J gene: TRBJ2-5; D gene: -; V gene: TRBV7-2; CDR3 DNA: TGTGCCAGCAGCTTTACAGGGATCCAAGAGACCCAGTACTTC; CDR3 protein: CASSFTGIQETQYF
clone size: -; J gene: TRBJ2-5; D gene: -; V gene: TRBV20-1; CDR3 DNA: TGCAGTGCTAGTGACCCGGACCGAGGAGGAAAGACCCAGTACTTC; CDR3 protein: CSASDPDRGGKTQYF
clone size: -; J gene: TRBJ2-1; D gene: TRBD2; V gene: TRBV9; CDR3 DNA: TGTGTCAGCAGCGTAGGACTAGCGGGAACCTACAATGAGCAGTTCTTC; CDR3 protein: CVSSVGLAGTYNEQFF
clone size: -; J gene: TRBJ2-7; D gene: -; V gene: TRBV12-3/TRBV12-4; CDR3 DNA: TGTGCCAGCAGTCACTTAGCGGTGAGCTCCTACGGGCAGTACTTC; CDR3 protein: CASSHLAVSSYGQYF
clone size: -; J gene: TRBJ1-2; D gene: -; V gene: TRBV3-1; CDR3 DNA: TGTGCCACAACAAACCAGGATCGGGAGAATGGCTGCACCTTC; CDR3 protein: CATTNQDRENGCTF
clone size: few; J gene: TRBJ2-2; D gene: -; V gene: TRBV11-1; CDR3 DNA: TGTGCCAGCAGCTTAGGGGACGTTCCGAACACCGGGGAGCTGTTTTTT; CDR3 protein: CASSLGDVPNTGELFF
clone size: few; J gene: TRBJ1-5; D gene: -; V gene: TRBV20-1; CDR3 DNA: TGCAGTGCTAGAGGCCAGGGCCTACATAGCAATCAGCCCCAGCATTTT; CDR3 protein: CSARGQGLHSNQPQHF
clone size: -; J gene: TRBJ1-2; D gene: -; V gene: TRBV5-5; CDR3 DNA: TGTGCCAGCAGCACCTCGGACAGCTACTACACCTTC; CDR3 protein: CASSTSDSYYTF
clone size: -; J gene: TRBJ1-2; D gene: -; V gene: TRBV20-1; CDR3 DNA: TGCAGTGCAGGGTCCGAAGTGACAGCAGGCGGCTACACCTTC; CDR3 protein: CSAGSEVTAGGYTF
clone size: few; J gene: TRBJ2-7; D gene: -; V gene: TRBV20-1; CDR3 DNA: TGCAGTGCTAGGGCAGAAGTTATCTACGAGCAGTACTTC; CDR3 protein: CSARAEVIYEQYF
clone size: few; J gene: TRBJ1-2; D gene: -; V gene: TRBV20-1; CDR3 DNA: TGCAGTGCTAGAGATTCGCAGACAACCTATGGCTACACCTTC; CDR3 protein: CSARDSQTTYGYTF
clone size: few; J gene: TRBJ1-6; D gene: TRBD1; V gene: TRBV6-1; CDR3 DNA: TGTGCCAGCAGTGAGCACCGGACAGGGAGTTCACCCCTCCACTTT; CDR3 protein: CASSEHRTGSSPLHF
clone size: -; J gene: TRBJ2-2; D gene: -; V gene: TRBV7-2; CDR3 DNA: TGTGCCGGCAGCTTCTCCCTGAACACCGGGGAGCTGTTTTTT; CDR3 protein: CAGSFSLNTGELFF
clone size: -; J gene: TRBJ2-7; D gene: -; V gene: TRBV2; CDR3 DNA: TGTGCCAGCAGGGGAGAGCGCCCCGAGCAGTACTTC; CDR3 protein: CASRGERPEQYF
clone size: -; J gene: TRBJ2-7; D gene: TRBD1; V gene: TRBV11-2; CDR3 DNA: TGTGCCAGCAGCTCCTGGGACAGGTCCGCCTACGAGCAGTACTTC; CDR3 protein: CASSSWDRSAYEQYF
clone size: -; J gene: TRBJ2-1; D gene: -; V gene: TRBV20-1; CDR3 DNA: TGCAGTGCTTCCCACCCTGGGGGGGCGTACAATGAGCAGTTCTTC; CDR3 protein: CSASHPGGAYNEQFF
clone size: -; J gene: TRBJ1-1; D gene: -; V gene: TRBV3-1; CDR3 DNA: TGTGCCAGCAGCCCATCCCGCACTGGAGCTTTCTTT; CDR3 protein: CASSPSRTGAFF
clone size: -; J gene: TRBJ2-2; D gene: -; V gene: TRBV29-1; CDR3 DNA: TGCAGCGTTGAACGACAAACCGGGGAGCTGTTTTTT; CDR3 protein: CSVERQTGELFF
clone size: -; J gene: TRBJ2-7; D gene: TRBD1; V gene: TRBV20-1; CDR3 DNA: TGCAGTGCTCAGCCGAGGGGACAGGGAAAGTTCTCCTACGAGCAGTACTTC; CDR3 protein: CSAQPRGQGKFSYEQYF
clone size: -; J gene: TRBJ1-4; D gene: -; V gene: TRBV9; CDR3 DNA: TGTGCCAGCAGCGTCTCCGGGAGCGAAAAACTGTTTTTT; CDR3 protein: CASSVSGSEKLFF
clone size: few; J gene: TRBJ2-1; D gene: -; V gene: TRBV5-1; CDR3 DNA: TGCGCCAGCAGCTACCAACATGAAGAGCAGTTCTTC; CDR3 protein: CASSYQHEEQFF
clone size: -; J gene: TRBJ1-2; D gene: -; V gene: TRBV29-1; CDR3 DNA: TGCAGCGTCCTCCCCTCCTACACCTTC; CDR3 protein: CSVLPSYTF
clone size: few; J gene: TRBJ2-7; D gene: -; V gene: TRBV6-2/TRBV6-3; CDR3 DNA: TGTGCCAGCAAAAACTCGAGGAGCTCCTACGAGCAGTACTTC; CDR3 protein: CASKNSRSSYEQYF
clone size: -; J gene: TRBJ1-3; D gene: -; V gene: TRBV5-1; CDR3 DNA: TGCGCCAGCAGCTTGTCCGCCAACGGTTACTCTGGAAACACCATATATTTT; CDR3 protein: CASSLSANGYSGNTIYF
clone size: -; J gene: TRBJ2-3; D gene: -; V gene: TRBV7-6; CDR3 DNA: TGTGCCAGCAGCCCCAGAGGGGCAGGCCCCACAGATACGCAGTATTTT; CDR3 protein: CASSPRGAGPTDTQYF
clone size: -; J gene: TRBJ2-7; D gene: TRBD1; V gene: TRBV6-5; CDR3 DNA: TGTGCCAGCAGGGGAAGTCGGGACAGCGACGAGCAGTACTTC; CDR3 protein: CASRGSRDSDEQYF
clone size: -; J gene: TRBJ1-1; D gene: TRBD1; V gene: TRBV29-1; CDR3 DNA: TGCAGCGTTGAAGGGACAGGGGACTCGGGCACTGAAGCTTTCTTT; CDR3 protein: CSVEGTGDSGTEAFF
clone size: -; J gene: TRBJ2-2; D gene: -; V gene: TRBV7-9; CDR3 DNA: TGTGCCAGCAGCTCCCTAGCGTCCGGGGAGCTGTTTTTT; CDR3 protein: CASSSLASGELFF